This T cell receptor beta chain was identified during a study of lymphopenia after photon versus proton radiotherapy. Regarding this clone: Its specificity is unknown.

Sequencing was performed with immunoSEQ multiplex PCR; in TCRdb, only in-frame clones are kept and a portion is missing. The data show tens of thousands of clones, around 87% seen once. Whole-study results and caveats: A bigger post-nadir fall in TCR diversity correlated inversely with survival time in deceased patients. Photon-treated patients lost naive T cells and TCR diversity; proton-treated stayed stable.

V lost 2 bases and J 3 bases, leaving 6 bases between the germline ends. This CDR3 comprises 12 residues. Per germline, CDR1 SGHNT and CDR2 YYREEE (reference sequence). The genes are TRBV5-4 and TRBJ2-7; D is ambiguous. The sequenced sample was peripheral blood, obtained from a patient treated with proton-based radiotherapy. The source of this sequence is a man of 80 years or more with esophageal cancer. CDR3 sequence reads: CASSFSDYEQYF. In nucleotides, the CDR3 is TGTGCCAGCAGCTTCAGTGACTACGAGCAGTACTTC.